These T cell receptor beta chains were read from a single sample in a study of T cell responses to AZD1222 COVID-19 vaccine. Measured with immunoSEQ multiplex PCR; TCRdb has only the in-frame clones, and not every one. In the table there are 130,000 or so clones, more than 85% of which are singletons. Here the sequenced sample was peripheral blood, taken on day 0 of AZD1222 vaccination. The receptors derive from an adult in good health. CDR3s leave out the opening cysteine and the closing phenylalanine or tryptophan.

v_gene: TRBV28; len: 10; CDR3aa: ASSLGVGKLF
v_gene: TRBV7-9; len: 12; CDR3aa: ASSVDSQTTEAF
v_gene: TRBV7-2; len: 13; CDR3aa: ASSATTGNGGELF
v_gene: TRBV4-2; len: 15; CDR3aa: ASSPGLAGWGTDTQY
v_gene: TRBV4-2; len: 13; CDR3aa: ASSQGLADSYEQY
v_gene: TRBV29-1; len: 12; CDR3aa: SVDRLAGGHEQF
v_gene: TRBV6-5; len: 9; CDR3aa: ATMDRYEQY
v_gene: TRBV7-2; len: 12; CDR3aa: ASSGRQDSYEQY
v_gene: TRBV6-1; len: 12; CDR3aa: ASSEPMGNQPQH
v_gene: TRBV30; len: 12; CDR3aa: AWSADRGYTEAF
v_gene: TRBV7-6; len: 15; CDR3aa: ASSLATGAPNTGELF
v_gene: TRBV6-2/TRBV6-3; len: 13; CDR3aa: ASSSLPSTVEKLF
v_gene: TRBV28; len: 14; CDR3aa: ASSFPSWIKDEKLF
v_gene: TRBV28; len: 12; CDR3aa: ASSWGVGNQPQH
v_gene: TRBV19; len: 13; CDR3aa: ASSIVTQGARGYT
v_gene: TRBV18; len: 10; CDR3aa: ASSPQNTEAF
v_gene: TRBV11-2; len: 14; CDR3aa: ASTSPVGPGANVLT
v_gene: TRBV25-1; len: 8; CDR3aa: ASMNEKLF
v_gene: TRBV29-1; len: 11; CDR3aa: SVVRQLNTEAF
v_gene: TRBV5-1; len: 11; CDR3aa: ASSLEGAGEAF
v_gene: TRBV27; len: 12; CDR3aa: ASSFRSHTGELF
v_gene: TRBV4-1; len: 13; CDR3aa: ASRPQGEANEKLF
v_gene: TRBV4-3; len: 11; CDR3aa: ASSHPGEQPQH
v_gene: TRBV27; len: 14; CDR3aa: ASSFLRGPGANVLT
v_gene: TRBV24-1; len: 9; CDR3aa: ATSDGYGYT
v_gene: TRBV3-1/TRBV3-2; len: 12; CDR3aa: ASSQLAEGNEQF
v_gene: TRBV28; len: 13; CDR3aa: ASSLPPGNNSPLH
v_gene: TRBV6-5; len: 12; CDR3aa: ASSYDRGQNGYT
v_gene: TRBV4-2; len: 13; CDR3aa: ASSLSGSPPGELF
v_gene: TRBV11-2; len: 15; CDR3aa: ASSLRDRGRIGEKLF
v_gene: TRBV5-1; len: 11; CDR3aa: ASTSRVTDTQY
v_gene: TRBV19; len: 13; CDR3aa: ASSRNARESYEQY
v_gene: TRBV28; len: 11; CDR3aa: ASSTNVADTQY
v_gene: TRBV2; len: 13; CDR3aa: ASKQGAPKSDEQY
v_gene: TRBV5-1; len: 14; CDR3aa: ASSLMVGLGLDGYT
v_gene: TRBV11-2; len: 12; CDR3aa: ASSFSGDNSPLH
v_gene: TRBV6-2/TRBV6-3; len: 13; CDR3aa: ASSPLRSATGELF
v_gene: TRBV19; len: 11; CDR3aa: ASSLSLAYEQY
v_gene: TRBV10-2; len: 12; CDR3aa: ASSGRTANTEAF
v_gene: TRBV3-1/TRBV3-2; len: 15; CDR3aa: ASSQLGTSGGTDTQY
v_gene: TRBV4-2; len: 14; CDR3aa: ASSQDVLGIDSPLH
v_gene: TRBV27; len: 14; CDR3aa: ASSFRGQHSNQPQH
v_gene: TRBV13; len: 14; CDR3aa: ASSPNGQILESTIY
v_gene: TRBV19; len: 14; CDR3aa: ASSRLAGGSYNEQF
v_gene: TRBV7-2; len: 14; CDR3aa: ASSLEAGWGWDEQY